This T cell receptor beta chain derives from a study of cytotoxic CD8 clonotypes in ibrutinib-treated CLL. Germline V CDR1 and CDR2: SGHRS, YFSETQ. The CDR3 contains 15 residues. Germline trimming cut 3 bases from V and 8 bases from J; bases unmatched to any gene: 2. TCRdb keeps only in-frame clones here, not all; method: immunoSEQ multiplex PCR. This table has roughly 29,000 clones, roughly 57% appearing once. The TCR originated in a human donor with chronic lymphocytic leukemia. The source was PBMCs, collected before ibrutinib treatment. The chain carries TRBV5-1 and TRBJ2-1; TRBD2 matches 16 bases. CDR3 DNA: TGCGCCAGCAGCTCCGGGACTAGCGGGAGGGATGAGCAGTTCTTC. Its protein is CASSSGTSGRDEQFF.